The entry below describes one TCR beta chain. The sample comes from a study of blood T cell repertoires in COVID-19. Study at large: Italy, Spain and the United States were the sources of the convalescent and acute COVID-19 samples.

Profiled with immunoSEQ multiplex PCR; TCRdb holds only in-frame clones, not every one. Altogether just over 300,000 clones are present, roughly 86% being singletons, with the ten largest covering 1.5% to 2%. Seattle's cohort entered during active infection and was followed longitudinally. CDR1 and CDR2 from the germline V gene are SQVTM and ANQGSEA. Trimming cost V 2 bases and J 7 bases, with 12 bases left between them. The CDR3 length is 13 residues. This clonotype originated in a woman in her twenties or thirties with COVID-19, enrolled during active disease. V usage is TRBV29-1 and J usage is TRBJ2-1, with D possibly TRBD2 on 5 matching bases. Sequences were obtained from peripheral blood. The CDR3 DNA follows: TGCAGCGTTGAACCGCGACGCGGGAATGAGCAGTTCTTC. Its translation is CSVEPRRGNEQFF.